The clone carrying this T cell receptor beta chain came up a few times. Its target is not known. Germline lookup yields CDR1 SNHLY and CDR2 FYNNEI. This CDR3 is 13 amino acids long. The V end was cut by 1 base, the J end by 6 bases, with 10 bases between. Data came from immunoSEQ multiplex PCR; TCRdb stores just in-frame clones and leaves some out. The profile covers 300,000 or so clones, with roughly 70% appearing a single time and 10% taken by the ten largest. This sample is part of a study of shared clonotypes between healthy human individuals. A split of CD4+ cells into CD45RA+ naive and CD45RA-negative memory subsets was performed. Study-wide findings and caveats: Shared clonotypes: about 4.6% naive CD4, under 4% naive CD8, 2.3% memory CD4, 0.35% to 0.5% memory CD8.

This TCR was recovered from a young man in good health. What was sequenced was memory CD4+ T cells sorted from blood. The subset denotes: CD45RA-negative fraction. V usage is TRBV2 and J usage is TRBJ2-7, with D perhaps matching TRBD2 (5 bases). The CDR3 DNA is TGTGCCAGCAGTGAAGTCGATGGAGGCGAGCAGTACTTC. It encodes CASSEVDGGEQYF.